This T cell receptor beta chain was sequenced during a study of shared clonotypes between healthy human individuals. Whole-study context: Each donor had three CD4 naive, three CD4 memory, two CD8 naive and one CD8 memory plate. General study results and limits: Estimated richness was generally greater in naive than memory subsets.

The sorted-subset replicate PCRs were given about 210 ng DNA, which is around 29,000 T cell genomes. Sequenced by immunoSEQ multiplex PCR; TCRdb stores in-frame clones only, minus some. Counted here are some 2,500,000 clones, over 85% occurring once; the ten biggest clones make up 0.36%. Germline-derived CDR1 and CDR2 are SGHTA and FQGTGA. CDR3 length: 14 residues. Trimming pared 5 bases from V and 4 bases from J, leaving 13 bases between. Concerning this clone itself: Its target is unknown.

Every contributor of samples was a Caucasian grown-up residing in Nashville, Tennessee. The chain employs TRBV7-3 and TRBJ2-3, with D perhaps given as TRBD1 or TRBD2 (6 bases each). This sequence originates from a man between 18 and 35 years old in good health. Some clones in this sample may be carry-over from other donors' samples. Sequencing was carried out using naive CD4+ T cells from PBMCs. The subset: CD45RA+ positively selected. CDR3 protein: CASSLLGGADTQYF. The CDR3 region has the DNA TGTGCCAGCAGCCTCCTCGGGGGCGCAGATACGCAGTATTTT.